The source of this TCR beta chain is a study of T-cell memory formation after mild COVID-19. Study context: For the most part, TCR clusters were specific to one donor.

Findings and limits, study-wide: Clones that shrank (day 15 to 85) were balanced CD4/CD8, whereas later expanders leaned CD4+. For contracting clones, CD4+ ones sat mainly in CM and EM, CD8+ in EMRA.

TCR alpha and TCR beta cDNA libraries with sample barcodes and UMIs came from 5'RACE using constant-segment primers. One entry per CDR3 protein results from TCRdb running MiXCR on the 5' RACE reads. The profile shows 100,000 to 150,000 distinct CDR3 sequences, approximately 17% of them singletons. This clonotype has a single count. Its antigen remains unknown. CDR3 length: 15 residues. CDR1 LGHNA and CDR2 YSLEER come from the germline V gene. The V and J ends lost 1 base and 3 bases respectively, with 12 bases between them. V usage is TRBV4-3 and J usage is TRBJ1-1; the D gene is possibly TRBD1 (5 bases). The sequenced sample was PBMCs or a T cell subset sorted from them (not recorded which). This TCR was sampled from a young man who had mild COVID-19 (a few samples of this study predate the infection). Cell type and time point are not known. The CDR3 nucleotides are TGCGCCAGCAGCCAAGTAGTGTCGGGGGACACTGAAGCTTTCTTT. Translated: CASSQVVSGDTEAFF.